The 10 T cell receptor beta chains below all came from one sample that was sequenced in a study of CD8+CD57+ T cells in acquired aplastic anemia. Sequenced patients had shown CD8+CD57+ cell expansion by flow cytometry. The study profiled TCR beta VDJ and CDR3 using genomic DNA as template. TCRdb independently ran MiXCR on the reads; one entry per CDR3 protein. The sample includes 200,000 to 300,000 distinct CDR3 sequences, 82% seen only once; the top ten take about 41%. Source material: sorted CD4+, CD8+, or CD8+CD57+ T cells (not recorded which) from PBMCs. The receptors were gathered from a human donor with aplastic anemia.

This clonotype appeared a few times. The J gene is TRBJ1-1, the V gene TRBV9; D is undetermined. V was clipped by 4 bases and J by 12 bases, with 25 bases between them. The CDR3 runs to 15 residues. Germline CDR1 and CDR2: SGDLS and YYNGEE. Here the CDR3 DNA reads TGTGCCAGCAGCTTAGACCAGAACTCCTACAATGAGCCTTTCTTT. It yields the protein CASSLDQNSYNEPFF.

This clonotype was seen a few times. The DNA of the CDR3 is TGTGCCAGCAGCCCCGTTGACGGCTCAAACTATGGCTACACCTTC. It specifies CASSPVDGSNYGYTF. The V gene is TRBV5-6, the J gene TRBJ1-2, with no clear D. Looked up from germline, CDR1 is SGHDT and CDR2 is YYEEEE. V was cut by 4 bases and J by 2 bases, with 15 bases left in between. The CDR3 spans 15 residues.

Note on this clonotype: The junction departs from germline at one end; a sequencing error may be responsible. This chain connects TRBV2 to TRBJ2-3, with D perhaps matching TRBD2 (6 bases). Germline V gene lookup returns CDR1 SNHLY and CDR2 FYNNEI. This CDR3 spans 13 amino acids. The CDR3 region has the DNA TGCAGCAGCTTGGAGGGAGGCCCCGATACGCAGTATTTT. Translated, it gives CSSLEGGPDTQYF.

This clonotype has just one count. The CDR3 ends on some other residue instead of the conserved phenylalanine or tryptophan, so this is likely a read error. The DNA is omitted, as the CDR3 cannot be located on it reliably, and the CDR3 follows TCRdb's listing. The chain has TRBV7-9 and TRBJ2-5; the table's D call of TRBD1 was not tested on the DNA. The CDR3 is made up of 13 amino acids, end residues included. The V gene's germline CDR1 is SEHNR and CDR2 FQNEAQ (reference sequence). The CDR3: CASSPRGQPRDQV.

The chain has TRBV19 and TRBJ2-2; D is undetermined. Deletions cut 6 bases from V and 7 bases from J, with 3 bases between. The CDR3 has 10 amino acids. The germline gives CDR1 LNHDA, CDR2 SQIVND (reference sequence). The CDR3 DNA follows: TGTGCCAGTAGGGGCGGGGAGCTGTTTTTT. Translating gives CASRGGELFF.

J is TRBJ1-1 and V is TRBV2, with D tentatively TRBD2 (6 bases). TRBJ2-7 explains the end of the DNA better; the J call may be wrong. The germline CDR1 and CDR2 sequences are SNHLY and FYNNEI. The CDR3 consists of 15 residues. Written as DNA, the CDR3 is TGTGCCAGCAGGTCTAGCGCGGGCTCGCCCCACGAGCAGTACTTC. Translated, it gives CASRSSAGSPHEQYF.

The chain links TRBV19 to TRBJ2-1, with 9 bases lining up with TRBD2. The germline CDR1 and CDR2 sequences are LNHDA and SQIVND (reference sequence). The CDR3 has 16 amino acids. The trim removed 6 bases at V and 8 bases at J, leaving 14 bases unmatched. The CDR3 reads CASSFKSSGGSDEQFF. For the CDR3, the DNA is TGTGCCAGTAGCTTTAAAAGCAGCGGGGGGAGCGATGAGCAGTTCTTC.

As for this clonotype: The conserved final phenylalanine or tryptophan is absent from the CDR3, which likely points to a read error. J is TRBJ1-2 and V is TRBV7-2; 7 bases align to TRBD1. CDR1 and CDR2 (germline): SGHTA, FQGNSA. The CDR3 has 12 residues. CDR3 sequence: CASSLGGEGYTY. CDR3 in DNA: TGTGCTAGCAGCCTAGGGGGCGAAGGCTACACCTAC.

The chain couples TRBV9 to TRBJ2-3; D is unresolved. Germline V gene sequence: CDR1 SGDLS, CDR2 YYNGEE. The CDR3 totals 15 residues. V lost 2 bases to trimming and J lost 11 bases, with 21 bases between them. CDR3 DNA: TGTGCCAGCAGCGTGGGGTCGGGTACGCAGTATTTGCAGTATTTT. As protein: CASSVGSGTQYLQYF.

As regards this clonotype: The junction and the germline gene differ at one end; a read error may be behind it. This chain uses TRBV7-8 with TRBJ2-3; TRBD2 aligns across 8 bases. The CDR3 is 15 amino acids. Germline values: CDR1 SGHVS, CDR2 FQNEAQ. The CDR3 spells CASSLAGSFDTQYYF. CDR3 DNA: TGTGCCAGCAGCCTAGCGGGTAGCTTCGATACGCAGTATTATTTT.